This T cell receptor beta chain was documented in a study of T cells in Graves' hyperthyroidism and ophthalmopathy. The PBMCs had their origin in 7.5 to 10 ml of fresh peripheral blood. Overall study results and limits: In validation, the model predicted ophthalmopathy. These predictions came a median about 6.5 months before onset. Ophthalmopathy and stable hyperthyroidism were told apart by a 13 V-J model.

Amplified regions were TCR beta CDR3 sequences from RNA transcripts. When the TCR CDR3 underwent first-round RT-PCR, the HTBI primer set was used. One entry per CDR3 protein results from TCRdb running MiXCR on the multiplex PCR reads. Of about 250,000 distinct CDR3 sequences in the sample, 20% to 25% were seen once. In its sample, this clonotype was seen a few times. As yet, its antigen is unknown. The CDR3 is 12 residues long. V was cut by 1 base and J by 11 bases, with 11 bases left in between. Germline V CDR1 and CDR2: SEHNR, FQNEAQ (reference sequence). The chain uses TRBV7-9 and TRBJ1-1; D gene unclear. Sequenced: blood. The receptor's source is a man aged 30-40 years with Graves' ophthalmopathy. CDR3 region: CASSLETGRAFF. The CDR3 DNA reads TGTGCCAGCAGCTTAGAAACGGGCAGGGCTTTCTTT.